The entry that follows covers one T cell receptor (beta chain) sequence. Antigen unknown. The data derive from a study of cytomegalovirus exposure and HLA in healthy donors. The CDR3 spans 18 residues. Germline V gene data show CDR1 as SGDLS and CDR2 as YYNGEE. The V and J ends lost 6 bases and 1 base, in that order; junction bases with no gene match: 12. General observations from the study: One cluster of highly shared sequence variants probably arose as a sequencing artifact. The study flagged 150 to 200 TCR beta chains as cytomegalovirus-associated.

The PCR made use of 60 Vbeta and 13 Jbeta primers. Clones were sequenced by immunoSEQ multiplex PCR, and TCRdb holds only the in-frame ones, with some missing. Among more than 80,000 clones listed, around three fifths were seen once. V gene TRBV9 combines with J gene TRBJ2-3; 12 bases agree with TRBD2. The sequence derives from a woman aged 40 to 50 in good health and CMV-seropositive. Material: PBMCs. The CDR3 DNA reads TGTGCCAGCACCATAGGGCCTAGCGGGAGGGAGGGCACAGATACGCAGTATTTT. Translation: CASTIGPSGREGTDTQYF.